Following are 22 T cell receptor beta chains from one sample sequenced in a study of cytomegalovirus exposure and HLA in healthy donors. 13 Jbeta primers and 60 Vbeta primers were used for the PCR. Repertoires were generated with immunoSEQ multiplex PCR, while TCRdb's copy carries only in-frame clones and drops some. This table holds 200,000 or so clones, 65% to 85% found once. Material for sequencing was PBMCs. All receptors come from a boy aged 2 to 10 in good health and CMV-seronegative.

The rearrangement uses TRBV7-9 and TRBJ1-2; tentatively, D is TRBD1 (5 bases). CDR3 size: 13 residues. V lost 5 bases and J 6 bases, leaving 13 bases between the germline ends. Germline loops: CDR1 SEHNR, CDR2 FQNEAQ (reference sequence). CDR3 protein: CASSERGWDGYTF. CDR3 in DNA: TGTGCCAGCAGCGAAAGGGGATGGGATGGCTACACCTTC.

The chain recombines TRBV7-8 with TRBJ2-7, with TRBD1 matching 8 bases. The CDR3 runs to 17 residues. The V and J ends lost 2 bases and 7 bases, in that order; junction bases with no gene match: 16. The V gene's germline CDR1 is SGHVS and CDR2 FQNEAQ. The CDR3 here is CASSLMDLRRGRREQYF. For the CDR3, the DNA is TGTGCCAGCAGCTTAATGGACCTCCGCAGGGGGCGTAGGGAGCAGTACTTC.

J is TRBJ2-5 and V is TRBV11-1; 7 bases fit TRBD2. The end of the DNA aligns better with TRBJ2-7, so the J call may be wrong. The V gene's germline CDR1 is SGHAT and CDR2 FQDESV (reference sequence). The CDR3 is made up of 13 amino acids. In DNA form, the CDR3 reads TGTGCCAGCAGCCGGAGCGGGACCTACGAGCAGTACTTC. It codes for CASSRSGTYEQYF.

This sequence joins TRBV7-9 and TRBJ1-1; 8 nucleotides align to TRBD1. CDR1 is SEHNR and CDR2 is FQNEAQ in the germline V gene (reference sequence). This CDR3 is 16 amino acids long. Losses at the gene ends were 3 bases for V and 9 bases for J; bases not matched to a gene: 15. CDR3 sequence reads: CASSFLTWDRLEQAFF. The CDR3 region has the DNA TGTGCCAGCAGCTTCTTAACATGGGACAGGTTAGAACAAGCTTTCTTT.

This chain joins TRBV18 and TRBJ1-2; D remains ambiguous. Trimming took 6 bases from V and 8 from J, leaving 13 bases between them. The CDR3 has 12 amino acids. Germline V gene sequence: CDR1 KGHSH, CDR2 LQKENI. CDR3 DNA: TGTGCCAGCTCCAAGAGCCAAATGGGCTACACCTTC. Protein sequence: CASSKSQMGYTF.

This clone was seen more than once but under ten times. The chain recombines TRBV4-1 with TRBJ2-1; 7 bases are shared with TRBD2. The CDR3 totals 19 residues. Germline trimming cut 0 bases from V and 4 bases from J; bases unmatched to any gene: 15. Germline CDR1 reads MGHRA; CDR2 reads YSYEKL. CDR3 region: CASSQEGGGWGPKYNEQFF. The CDR3 region has the DNA TGCGCCAGCAGCCAAGAGGGGGGGGGATGGGGCCCTAAGTACAATGAGCAGTTCTTC.

This chain connects TRBV4-1 to TRBJ1-5, with D possibly TRBD1 on 5 matching bases. Trimming shortened V by 1 base and J by 7 bases, and 8 bases separated the two germline ends. The CDR3 extends over 13 amino acids. Germline CDR1 MGHRA, CDR2 YSYEKL. CDR3 sequence (DNA): TGCGCCAGCAGCCAAGGGGGGGGGCAGCCCCAGCATTTT. Its protein product is CASSQGGGQPQHF.

In nucleotides, the CDR3 is TGTGCCAGTAGTATAAATCCTTGGACACCTGAAGCTTTCTTT. Translation: CASSINPWTPEAFF. The chain uses TRBV19 and TRBJ1-1; D might be TRBD1 (5 bases). From germline, CDR1 is LNHDA and CDR2 SQIVND (reference sequence). This CDR3 comprises 14 residues. V lost 2 bases and J 6 bases, leaving 13 bases between the germline ends.

Comments on this clone: The same CDR3 can be traced to other DNA sequences in this sample. The gene calls are TRBV9 and TRBJ1-2, with D tentatively TRBD1 (6 bases). This CDR3 is built from 13 residues. Germline lookup yields CDR1 SGDLS and CDR2 YYNGEE. V dropped 5 bases and J dropped 1 base, with 9 bases sitting between them. The CDR3 DNA reads as TGTGCCAGCAGTCTACAGGGTAACTATGGCTACACCTTC. It translates to CASSLQGNYGYTF. The full variable domain, in which reference TRBV9 and TRBJ1-2 provide the parts outside the CDR3, is DSGVTQTPKHLITATGQRVTLRCSPRSGDLSVYWYQQSLDQGLQFLIQYYNGEERAKGNILERFSAQQFPDLHSELNLSSLELGDSALYFCASSLQGNYGYTFGSGTRLTVV.

This chain connects TRBV7-8 to TRBJ1-1, with D possibly matching TRBD1 (5 bases). CDR1 SGHVS and CDR2 FQNEAQ come from the germline V gene. V shed 3 bases and J shed 11 bases, with 25 bases lying between them. The CDR3 length is 16 residues. The CDR3 DNA reads TGTGCCAGCAGCTTTTTTGTTCAGGGAAAAGGCGTAAGGGCTTTCTTT. This translates into CASSFFVQGKGVRAFF.

V gene TRBV7-2 combines with J gene TRBJ1-6; TRBD1 matches at 8 bases. V was pared by 5 bases and J by 7 bases, with 7 bases of the junction left unmatched. Germline lookup yields CDR1 SGHTA and CDR2 FQGNSA. The CDR3 contains 15 residues. The CDR3 region has the DNA TGTGCCAGCAGCACCCAGGGGGCGGGGAATTCACCCCTCCACTTT. Protein product: CASSTQGAGNSPLHF.

The rearrangement links TRBV19 to TRBJ2-7; TRBD1 agrees at 9 bases. There are 14 residues in the CDR3. After removal of 5 bases from V and 4 bases from J, the junction contained 6 bases not matched to a gene. Germline assignment: CDR1 LNHDA and CDR2 SQIVND (reference sequence). The CDR3 here is CASSRRDREYEQYF. CDR3 nucleotide sequence: TGTGCCAGTAGTCGCCGGGACAGGGAGTACGAGCAGTACTTC.

A remark on this clone: Compared with germline, one end of the junction differs, possibly owing to a read error. The CDR3 protein is CASSPGAGTGVETQYF. The CDR3 coding sequence is TGTGCTAGCAGCCCCGGGGCCGGGACAGGGGTGGAGACCCAGTACTTC. J is TRBJ2-5 and V is TRBV7-7, with 10 bases that match TRBD1. The CDR3 is 16 amino acids. The germline V gene encodes CDR1 SSHAT and CDR2 FNYEAQ (reference sequence).

As for this clone: The junction and the germline gene differ at one end; a read error may be behind it. The sample holds other DNA sequences that translate to the same CDR3. The chain uses TRBV2 and TRBJ1-3, with D tentatively TRBD1 (6 bases). CDR3 length equals 15 residues. Germline CDR1 reads SNHLY; CDR2 reads FYNNEI. CDR3 DNA: TGTGCCAGCAGTGAACAGGGGATCTCTGGAAACACCATATACTTT. Residues: CASSEQGISGNTIYF.

The chain carries TRBV27 and TRBJ1-1; 7 bases are shared with TRBD1. Germline V gives CDR1 MNHEY, CDR2 SMNVEV (reference sequence). V lost 6 bases to trimming and J lost 6 bases; unmatched junction nucleotides: 16. The CDR3 runs to 16 residues. The CDR3 region has the DNA TGTGCCAGCAGCCACGACAGGGCCCCCACTGCGTCTGAAGCTTTCTTT. Translating gives CASSHDRAPTASEAFF.

Worth noting for this clone: This specimen includes other DNA sequences encoding the same CDR3. The gene calls are TRBV4-1 and TRBJ2-5; 7 nucleotides align to TRBD2. Germline-derived CDR1 and CDR2 are MGHRA and YSYEKL. The CDR3 totals 19 residues. The V and J ends lost 3 bases and 6 bases, in that order; junction bases with no gene match: 22. CDR3 residues: CASSQALRTTTGGSKTQYF. CDR3 sequence (DNA): TGCGCCAGCAGCCAGGCCTTGCGGACGACTACGGGGGGATCGAAGACCCAGTACTTC.

This clone was seen a single time. The same CDR3 is also encoded by other DNA sequences in this sample. The rearrangement uses TRBV29-1 and TRBJ1-1, with D perhaps matching TRBD1 (5 bases). Trimming cost V 4 bases and J 1 base, with 10 bases left between them. The length of the CDR3 is 13 residues. Germline V CDR1 and CDR2: SQVTM, ANQGSEA. CDR3 protein: CSVGGRANTEAFF. The CDR3 DNA reads TGCAGCGTTGGTGGCAGGGCGAACACTGAAGCTTTCTTT.

This rearrangement joins TRBV5-1 to TRBJ2-2, with D hard to call. V gave up 4 bases and J gave up 3 bases, with 10 bases separating them. Per germline, CDR1 SGHRS and CDR2 YFSETQ. This CDR3 is built from 14 residues. CDR3 in DNA: TGCGCCAGCAGCCCTCTGACTCACACCGGGGAGCTGTTTTTT. Its protein product is CASSPLTHTGELFF.

The chain links TRBV7-7 to TRBJ2-2; tentatively, D is TRBD2 (6 bases). This CDR3 spans 13 amino acids. CDR1 and CDR2 (germline): SSHAT, FNYEAQ (reference sequence). In DNA, the CDR3 is TGTGCGGTGCGGGGCGCAAACACCGGGGAGCTGTTTTTT. It translates to CAVRGANTGELFF.

The DNA of the CDR3 is TGTGCCAGCAGTGAAGCGAGCGGGGGCCCAGCAGATACGCAGTATTTT. It is translated as CASSEASGGPADTQYF. The rearrangement joins TRBV2 to TRBJ2-3; 8 bases line up with TRBD2. Per the germline V gene, CDR1 is SNHLY and CDR2 is FYNNEI. The CDR3 has 16 residues. Trimming at V came to 0 bases and at J to 4 bases, leaving 6 bases not matched to a gene.

The genes are TRBV14 and TRBJ2-7, with a possible D match to TRBD2 (6 bases). Germline CDR1 and CDR2: SGHDN and FVKESK. The CDR3 totals 15 residues. With 4 bases removed from V and 2 bases from J, the gap between germline ends came to 15 bases. The CDR3 sequence is CASSPDSRDTYEQYF. Written as DNA, the CDR3 is TGTGCCAGCAGCCCAGACTCGCGGGATACCTACGAGCAGTACTTC.

The chain has TRBV2 and TRBJ1-5; TRBD1 aligns across 7 bases. V dropped 6 bases and J dropped 4; count of bases not matched to a gene: 6. The germline V gene encodes CDR1 SNHLY and CDR2 FYNNEI. This CDR3 comprises 14 residues. The CDR3 DNA is TGTGCCAGCAGCACGACAGGGAATAATCAGCCCCAGCATTTT. Amino acid sequence: CASSTTGNNQPQHF.